The T cell receptor (beta chain) described here comes from a study of T cells in Graves' hyperthyroidism and ophthalmopathy. Thyroid ultrasound and orbital computed tomography, with clinical symptoms and serum thyroxine and TRAb, informed diagnoses. This clonotype was observed many times. V lost 8 bases and J lost 8, with 15 bases in between. This CDR3 has 12 residues. The V gene's germline CDR1 is GTSNPN and CDR2 SVGIG (reference sequence). RNA transcripts provided the source from which TCR beta CDR3 regions were amplified. The TCR CDR3 first-round RT-PCR relied on the HTBI primer set. TCRdb itself ran the multiplex PCR reads through MiXCR, one entry per CDR3 protein. The sample lists 600,000 to 850,000 distinct CDR3 sequences, under 20% occurring once.

Material: blood. This sequence joins TRBV30 and TRBJ2-2; D call uncertain. The clonotype was recovered from a woman between 45 and 60 years old with Graves' hyperthyroidism that later progressed to Graves' ophthalmopathy. The CDR3 region has the DNA TGTGCCAGCGAACACAGTTCGGGGGAGCTGTTTTTT. Translation gives CASEHSSGELFF.